The clone carrying this T cell receptor beta chain was observed a handful of times. V was clipped by 5 bases and J by 0 bases, with 9 bases between them. This CDR3 has 14 amino acids. Germline V CDR1 and CDR2: SGHTA, FQGNSA. A single record per CDR3 protein comes from TCRdb applying MiXCR to the 5' RACE reads. The sample includes 62,000 or so distinct CDR3 sequences, approximately 10% seen only once; the top ten take 1.2%. The source of the sample is a study of early T cells in non-severe SARS-CoV-2 infection. This TCR came from an adult who was a healthcare worker with PCR-confirmed SARS-CoV-2 infection or an uninfected control (not recorded which). The sequenced sample consisted of whole blood. J is TRBJ2-3 and V is TRBV7-2; D not resolved. CDR3 DNA sequence: TGTGCCAGCAGCGCCCTTACTAGCACAGATACGCAGTATTTT. This encodes CASSALTSTDTQYF.